Listed here are 14 T cell receptor beta chains from one sample, sequenced in a study of multiple sclerosis patients with progressive multifocal leukoencephalopathy. Sequencing was performed with immunoSEQ multiplex PCR; in TCRdb, only in-frame clones are kept and a portion is missing. The data show about 30,000 clones, 89% seen once. The sample's time point: 6 months of natalizumab therapy. Sequenced here: PBMCs, sampled from a patient treated with natalizumab. The origin of the receptors is a human donor with multiple sclerosis.

The sample holds a few counts of this clone. The sample has other DNA sequences that encode this CDR3 too. The chain has TRBV9 and TRBJ2-1; no definite D call. The V end was cut by 0 bases, the J end by 6 bases, with 13 bases between. The CDR3 is 15 residues long. Germline lookup yields CDR1 SGDLS and CDR2 YYNGEE. The CDR3 bases are TGTGCCAGCAGCGTAGGGGTTGGGGTAGCCAATGAGCAGTTCTTC. Translation: CASSVGVGVANEQFF. The entire variable domain, with the rest obtained from reference TRBV9 and TRBJ2-1, is as follows: DSGVTQTPKHLITATGQRVTLRCSPRSGDLSVYWYQQSLDQGLQFLIQYYNGEERAKGNILERFSAQQFPDLHSELNLSSLELGDSALYFCASSVGVGVANEQFFGPGTRLTVL.

The V and J genes are TRBV6-5 and TRBJ2-7; the D gene could be TRBD1 or TRBD2 (5 bases each). V gave up 0 bases and J gave up 3 bases, with 9 bases separating them. Germline V gene data show CDR1 as MNHEY and CDR2 as SVGAGI. The CDR3 runs to 14 residues. CDR3 amino acids: CASSYSGDYYEQYF. CDR3 bases: TGTGCCAGCAGTTACTCGGGGGATTACTACGAGCAGTACTTC.

The rearrangement joins TRBV28 to TRBJ1-1, with D perhaps matching TRBD1 (6 bases). The CDR3 consists of 15 residues. Trimming stripped 1 base from V and 7 bases from J, with 16 bases between. The germline V gene encodes CDR1 MDHEN and CDR2 SYDVKM. The CDR3 coding sequence is TGTGCCAGCAGTTTATCCCGGGACAACTCCTATGAAGCTTTCTTT. Its translation: CASSLSRDNSYEAFF.

This clone has more than one count but fewer than ten. The gene calls are TRBV7-8 and TRBJ2-2, with TRBD2 identical over 14 bases. With 5 bases clipped from V and 5 bases from J, the junction kept 4 bases outside the gene matches. This CDR3 spans 16 amino acids. Germline V gives CDR1 SGHVS, CDR2 FQNEAQ. The CDR3 loop is CASSMGLAGETGELFF. The DNA of the CDR3 is TGTGCCAGCAGCATGGGACTAGCGGGAGAAACCGGGGAGCTGTTTTTT.

This clone was seen a few times. V usage is TRBV10-3 and J usage is TRBJ1-1; D not resolved. The CDR3 runs 12 residues. Trimming pared 7 bases from V and 0 bases from J, leaving 6 bases between. Germline values: CDR1 ENHRY, CDR2 SYGVKD. The CDR3 reads CAIKGLNTEAFF. The CDR3 bases are TGTGCCATCAAAGGGCTGAACACTGAAGCTTTCTTT.

J is TRBJ1-1 and V is TRBV27; 7 nucleotides align to TRBD1. V lost 6 bases, J lost 4 bases, and 2 bases stayed unmatched. Per the germline V gene, CDR1 is MNHEY and CDR2 is SMNVEV (reference sequence). This CDR3 has 12 residues. Here the CDR3 reads CASRAGGTEAFF. The CDR3 DNA reads as TGTGCCAGCAGGGCAGGGGGCACTGAAGCTTTCTTT.

V gene TRBV27 combines with J gene TRBJ2-7, with a possible D match to TRBD2 (5 bases). V lost 6 bases, J lost 6 bases, and 12 bases lay in between. Germline V gene data show CDR1 as MNHEY and CDR2 as SMNVEV (reference sequence). This CDR3 is 12 amino acids long. CDR3 sequence: CASSSGSGEQYF. The CDR3 DNA reads TGTGCCAGCAGCTCGGGGAGCGGCGAGCAGTACTTC.

CDR3 bases: TGTGCCAGCAGCTTAGTGAGGCCGTTCTTC. It encodes CASSLVRPFF. The V gene is TRBV7-2, the J gene TRBJ2-1; D uncertain. Trimming pared 1 base from V and 15 bases from J, leaving 7 bases between. This CDR3 region has 10 residues. CDR1 is SGHTA and CDR2 is FQGNSA in the germline V gene.

CDR3 loop: CAWSAGGRVYGYTF. The CDR3 DNA is TGTGCCTGGAGTGCGGGAGGAAGAGTCTATGGCTACACCTTC. The chain is built from TRBV30 and TRBJ1-2, with D hard to call. The germline V and J ends were trimmed by 1 base and 4 bases, with 13 bases remaining between them. The germline V gene encodes CDR1 GTSNPN and CDR2 SVGIG (reference sequence). The CDR3 has 14 residues.

The chain has TRBV7-6 and TRBJ2-1, with 8 bases matching TRBD2. The CDR3 covers 15 residues. Germline V gives CDR1 SGHVS, CDR2 FNYEAQ. Trimming at V came to 4 bases and at J to 8 bases, leaving 10 bases not matched to a gene. CDR3 region: CASSSPGLGADEQFF. CDR3 sequence (DNA): TGTGCCAGCAGCTCACCGGGACTAGGAGCGGATGAGCAGTTCTTC. The full variable domain, in which reference TRBV7-6 and TRBJ2-1 provide the parts outside the CDR3, is GAGVSQSPRYKVTKRGQDVALRCDPISGHVSLYWYRQALGQGPEFLTYFNYEAQQDKSGLPNDRFSAERPEGSISTLTIQRTEQRDSAMYRCASSSPGLGADEQFFGPGTRLTVL.

This clone was seen more than once but under ten times. The rearrangement joins TRBV27 to TRBJ2-7; 7 bases line up with TRBD2. The length of the CDR3 is 14 residues. The V and J ends lost 6 bases and 5 bases, in that order; junction bases with no gene match: 10. CDR1 MNHEY and CDR2 SMNVEV come from the germline V gene (reference sequence). The CDR3 loop reads CASRLTAGVNEQYF. The CDR3 region has the DNA TGTGCCAGCAGACTCACCGCGGGAGTGAACGAGCAGTACTTC.

CDR3: CASSVGDRPYEQYF. The CDR3 DNA follows: TGTGCCAGCAGCGTAGGGGACCGTCCCTACGAGCAGTACTTC. This rearrangement joins TRBV9 to TRBJ2-7; D is perhaps TRBD1 or TRBD2 (5 bases each). The CDR3 length is 14 residues. Per germline, CDR1 SGDLS and CDR2 YYNGEE. V lost 0 bases to trimming and J lost 2 bases, with 9 bases between them.

The genes are TRBV30 and TRBJ1-2; no clear D gene. Germline V gene lookup returns CDR1 GTSNPN and CDR2 SVGIG (reference sequence). Deletions cut 4 bases from V and 6 bases from J, with 12 bases between. The CDR3 contains 12 residues. This CDR3 reads CAWNDDPHGYTF. DNA of the CDR3: TGTGCCTGGAATGACGACCCCCATGGCTACACCTTC.

This clone was seen once. V gene TRBV7-2 combines with J gene TRBJ2-2; no clear D gene. In germline, CDR1 is SGHTA, CDR2 FQGNSA. CDR3 length: 12 residues. Trimming shortened V by 6 bases and J by 6 bases, and 8 bases separated the two germline ends. CDR3 in amino acids: CASSPRAGELFF. In DNA form, the CDR3 reads TGTGCCAGCAGTCCAAGGGCCGGGGAGCTGTTTTTT. Variable domain in full (rest from reference TRBV7-2 and TRBJ2-2): GAGVSQSPSNKVTEKGKDVELRCDPISGHTALYWYRQSLGQGLEFLIYFQGNSAPDKSGLPSDRFSAERTGGSVSTLTIQRTQQEDSAVYLCASSPRAGELFFGEGSRLTVL.